Below, 23 T cell receptor beta chains from the same sample are listed, as sequenced in a study of regulatory T cells in long-lasting Graves disease. Building of the TCR beta libraries involved iRepertoire HTBI primers and Arm-PCR of CDR3 regions. TCRdb reprocessed the multiplex PCR reads with MiXCR, giving one entry per CDR3 protein. The sample consists of some 560,000 distinct CDR3 sequences, roughly 16% of them appearing once. As for time point: newly diagnosed GD, antithyroid drugs for less than 3 months. The TCR library was prepared using RNA isolated from PBMCs. These same records also appear under a second study, on T cells in Graves' hyperthyroidism and ophthalmopathy.

The sample consisted of peripheral blood mononuclear cells (PBMCs), taken at new diagnosis, from a patient treated with antithyroid drugs. The source is a woman aged 35-60 years with Graves disease.

In this sample, this clonotype turned up a few times. This chain connects TRBV29-1 to TRBJ1-1; D possibly corresponds to TRBD1 (6 bases). Germline CDR1 SQVTM, CDR2 ANQGSEA. Trimming stripped 8 bases from V and 0 bases from J, with 16 bases between. The length of the CDR3 is 14 residues. The CDR3 region has the DNA TGCAGCTACGAGGGGGGGGCCCTGAACACTGAAGCTTTCTTT. Protein sequence: CSYEGGALNTEAFF. The variable domain in full, completed from reference TRBV29-1 and TRBJ1-1, reads SAVISQKPSRDICQRGTSLTIQCQVDSQVTMMFWYRQQPGQSLTLIATANQGSEATYESGFVIDKFPISRPNLTFSTLTVSNMSPEDSSIYLCSYEGGALNTEAFFGQGTRLTVV.

This clonotype was detected only a few times. CDR3 in DNA: TGTGCCAGCAGCCAAGAGGCTAGCCAGAACACTGAAGCTTTCTTT. This encodes CASSQEASQNTEAFF. The chain is built from TRBV4-2 and TRBJ1-1, with D uncertain. V was shortened by 0 bases and J by 1 base, with 9 bases between the two germline ends. Per germline, CDR1 LGHNA and CDR2 YNFKEQ. The CDR3 runs 15 residues.

This clonotype was counted only a few times. The chain employs TRBV5-1 and TRBJ2-7; D could derive from TRBD1 or TRBD2 (6 bases each). The germline V gene has CDR1 SGHRS and CDR2 YFSETQ. Trimming cost V 1 base and J 2 bases, with 16 bases left between them. The CDR3 loop spans 16 amino acids. CDR3 protein: CASSLSAGGITYEQYF. As DNA, the CDR3 is TGCGCCAGCAGCTTGAGCGCCGGGGGCATAACCTACGAGCAGTACTTC.

In this sample, this clonotype turned up a few times. This chain links TRBV13 with TRBJ2-2; TRBD2 matches 11 bases. The CDR3 sequence is 16 residues long. Germline assignment: CDR1 PRHDT and CDR2 FYEKMQ (reference sequence). V shed 5 bases, J shed 8 bases, and the junction held 10 bases outside the gene matches. The CDR3 DNA follows: TGTGCCAGCAGCCACGGGACTAGCGGAGCAATTGGGGAGCTGTTTTTT. This gives the protein CASSHGTSGAIGELFF.

This clonotype was detected ten times or more. V is TRBV11-2 and J is TRBJ2-3; unclear D gene. Trimming removed 5 bases at V and 5 bases at J, with 11 bases between. Germline V CDR1 and CDR2: SGHAT, FQNNGV. This CDR3 has 13 amino acids. Written as DNA, the CDR3 is TGTGCCAGCAGCCGACGGGTGGAAGATACGCAGTATTTT. It codes for CASSRRVEDTQYF.

The chain recombines TRBV20-1 with TRBJ2-1; the match to TRBD2 covers 7 bases. The CDR3 consists of 18 residues. Trimming at V came to 0 bases and at J to 0 bases, leaving 11 bases not matched to a gene. In germline, CDR1 is DFQATT, CDR2 SNEGSKA (reference sequence). The CDR3 loop reads CSARDYATSVSSYNEQFF. The CDR3 nucleotides read TGCAGTGCTAGAGATTACGCCACTAGCGTTAGCTCCTACAATGAGCAGTTCTTC.

The V gene is TRBV4-2, the J gene TRBJ2-7, with D hard to call. Germline CDR1 reads LGHNA; CDR2 reads YNFKEQ. The CDR3 runs 13 residues. V lost 0 bases to trimming and J lost 5 bases, with 8 bases between them. Here the CDR3 DNA reads TGTGCCAGCAGCCAAGAAATCGCAGACGAGCAGTACTTC. It yields the protein CASSQEIADEQYF.

This clonotype showed up many times. V usage is TRBV2 and J usage is TRBJ2-5; no firm D call. V lost 4 bases and J lost 5, with 5 bases in between. This CDR3 contains 11 residues. CDR1 and CDR2 (germline): SNHLY, FYNNEI. The CDR3 bases are TGTGCCAGCAGTGGGTTGGAGACCCAGTACTTC. Translated, it gives CASSGLETQYF.

The chain has TRBV29-1 and TRBJ1-2; D may be TRBD1 (5 bases). The germline V and J ends were trimmed by 6 bases and 2 bases, with 10 bases remaining between them. The CDR3 totals 12 residues. Germline-derived CDR1 and CDR2 are SQVTM and ANQGSEA. The CDR3 coding sequence is TGCAGCGTGGGGGACGGAAACTATGGCTACACCTTC. Amino acids: CSVGDGNYGYTF.

V and J are TRBV11-2 and TRBJ2-1, with 10 bases lining up with TRBD2. The CDR3 covers 20 residues. Germline V gene lookup returns CDR1 SGHAT and CDR2 FQNNGV. Trimming cost V 2 bases and J 0 bases; bases outside gene matches: 13. This chain's CDR3 is CASSLIVGSSGGYSYNEQFF. The CDR3 coding sequence is TGTGCCAGCAGCTTAATCGTTGGTTCTAGCGGGGGATACTCCTACAATGAGCAGTTCTTC.

Ten or more counts support this clonotype. The chain employs TRBV5-1 and TRBJ2-6, with 9 bases aligning to TRBD1. The CDR3 spans 17 residues. The V segment lost 4 bases and the J segment 2 bases; nucleotides outside the gene matches: 7. CDR1 and CDR2 from the germline V gene are SGHRS and YFSETQ. Written as DNA, the CDR3 is TGCGCCAGCAGCGGTAGACAGGGGGAAACTGGGGCCAACGTCCTGACTTTC. Translated, it gives CASSGRQGETGANVLTF.

The rearrangement joins TRBV7-3 to TRBJ2-2; 10 bases fit TRBD2. From germline, CDR1 is SGHTA and CDR2 FQGTGA. This CDR3 contains 18 residues. Losses at the gene ends were 1 base for V and 1 base for J; bases not matched to a gene: 6. CDR3 region: CASSLKSRTSGNTGELFF. The CDR3 DNA reads TGTGCCAGCAGCTTAAAATCCCGGACTAGCGGGAACACCGGGGAGCTGTTTTTT.

This clonotype was counted only a few times. Because it lacks the conserved phenylalanine or tryptophan at the end, this CDR3 is likely a read error. J is TRBJ1-1 and V is TRBV19, with no clear D. Deletions cut 7 bases from V and 1 base from J, with 4 bases between. CDR1 is LNHDA and CDR2 is SQIVND in the germline V gene (reference sequence). The CDR3 totals 11 residues. CDR3 residues: CASTGNTEAFL. The CDR3 DNA reads as TGTGCCAGTACCGGGAACACTGAAGCTTTCCTT.

The chain joins TRBV19 to TRBJ1-2; no clear D gene. Germline-derived CDR1 and CDR2 are LNHDA and SQIVND (reference sequence). The CDR3 totals 14 residues. Trimming stripped 1 base from V and 4 bases from J, with 10 bases between. CDR3 DNA sequence: TGTGCCAGTAGTATAGGAAACACTCCCTATGGCTACACCTTC. Protein sequence: CASSIGNTPYGYTF.

This clonotype was observed a few times. Here the CDR3 DNA reads TGTGCCAGCAGTTCCCGGGACAGGGCAAAAGGTGAAAAACTGTTTTTT. This encodes CASSSRDRAKGEKLFF. V and J are TRBV6-2 or TRBV6-3 and TRBJ1-4; TRBD1 agrees at 9 bases. J was trimmed by 7 bases and V by 4 bases; bases with no gene match: 10. CDR1 is MNHEY, CDR2 SVGEGT, per germline. The CDR3 loop spans 16 amino acids.

This clonotype was counted many times. The V call is TRBV18, the J call TRBJ2-7; D is undetermined. The germline V and J ends were trimmed by 5 bases and 6 bases, with 14 bases remaining between them. CDR3 length equals 13 residues. The germline CDR1 and CDR2 sequences are KGHSH and LQKENI. CDR3 DNA: TGTGCCAGCTCATTAACGACTGGTTTCGAGCAGTACTTC. Protein product: CASSLTTGFEQYF.

This clonotype came up many times. The chain recombines TRBV7-2 with TRBJ2-5; D is possibly TRBD1 (5 bases). Per the germline V gene, CDR1 is SGHTA and CDR2 is FQGNSA. The ends were cut back, 4 bases at V and 5 bases at J, with 14 bases in the middle. This CDR3 is built from 14 residues. CDR3 sequence: CASSSLGLTETQYF. DNA of the CDR3: TGTGCCAGCAGCTCCCTGGGGCTAACCGAGACCCAGTACTTC.

This chain joins TRBV6-1 and TRBJ1-3; possible D gene TRBD1, 5 bases. Looked up from germline, CDR1 is MNHNS and CDR2 is SASEGT. V shed 7 bases and J shed 3 bases, with 13 bases lying between them. This CDR3 is 14 amino acids long. CDR3 nucleotide sequence: TGTGCCAGCAATCAGGGTATAAGTGGAAACACCATATATTTT. Translated: CASNQGISGNTIYF.

This clonotype was counted many times. This chain uses TRBV12-3 or TRBV12-4 with TRBJ1-2; 8 bases are shared with TRBD1. V lost 1 base and J lost 4; bases outside the gene matches: 8. This CDR3 region has 16 residues. The CDR3 protein is CASSLGTGSFSYGYTF. The CDR3 nucleotides are TGTGCCAGCAGTTTAGGGACAGGGTCCTTTTCCTATGGCTACACCTTC.

The chain recombines TRBV4-1 with TRBJ2-3; no firm D call. The CDR3 has 12 amino acids. V was clipped by 0 bases and J by 9 bases, with 7 bases between them. Germline V lookup: CDR1 MGHRA, CDR2 YSYEKL. Here the CDR3 DNA reads TGCGCCAGCAGCCAAGATACCGGCACGCAGTATTTT. Its protein is CASSQDTGTQYF.

This clonotype was seen ten or more times. This rearrangement joins TRBV18 to TRBJ2-5; D gene uncertain. Germline V lookup: CDR1 KGHSH, CDR2 LQKENI. Trimming shortened V by 4 bases and J by 9 bases, and 9 bases separated the two germline ends. The CDR3 totals 11 residues. CDR3 region: CASSRGIAQYF. DNA for the CDR3: TGTGCCAGCTCACGGGGAATCGCCCAGTACTTC.

This clonotype has ten or more counts. The chain couples TRBV11-1 to TRBJ2-3, with unresolved D. CDR1 is SGHAT and CDR2 is FQDESV in the germline V gene (reference sequence). The CDR3 totals 13 residues. V gave up 5 bases and J gave up 2 bases, with 8 bases separating them. The CDR3: CASSVILTDTQYF. The CDR3 nucleotides read TGTGCCAGCAGCGTCATTCTCACAGATACGCAGTATTTT.

This clonotype was detected many times. The J gene is TRBJ2-7, the V gene TRBV5-1; possible D gene TRBD2, 6 bases. Germline assignment: CDR1 SGHRS and CDR2 YFSETQ. The CDR3 loop spans 15 amino acids. CDR3 loop: CDLQCGTGDVYEQYF. CDR3 sequence (DNA): TGCGATCTTCAGTGCGGGACTGGGGACGTCTACGAGCAGTACTTC.